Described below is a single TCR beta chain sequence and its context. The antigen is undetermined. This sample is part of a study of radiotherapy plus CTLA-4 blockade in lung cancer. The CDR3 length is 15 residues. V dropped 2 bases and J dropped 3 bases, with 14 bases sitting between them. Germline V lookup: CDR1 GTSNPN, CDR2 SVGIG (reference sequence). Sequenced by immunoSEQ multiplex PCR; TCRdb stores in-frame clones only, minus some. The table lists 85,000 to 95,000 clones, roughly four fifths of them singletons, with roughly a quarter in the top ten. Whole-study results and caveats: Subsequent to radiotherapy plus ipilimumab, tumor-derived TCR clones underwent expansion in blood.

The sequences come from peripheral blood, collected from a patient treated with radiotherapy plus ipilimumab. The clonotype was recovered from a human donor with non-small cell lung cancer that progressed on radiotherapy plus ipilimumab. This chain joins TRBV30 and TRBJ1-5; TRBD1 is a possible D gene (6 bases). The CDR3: CAWSPDGGINQPQHF. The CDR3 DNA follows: TGTGCCTGGAGTCCAGACGGGGGCATCAATCAGCCCCAGCATTTT. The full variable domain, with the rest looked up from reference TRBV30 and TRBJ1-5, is SQTIHQWPATLVQPVGSPLSLECTVEGTSNPNLYWYRQAAGRGLQLLFYSVGIGQISSEVPQNLSASRPQDRQFILSSKKLLLSDSGFYLCAWSPDGGINQPQHFGDGTRLSIL.